A single T cell receptor beta chain is shown here with its context. Its antigen remains unknown. Original handling: From ImmunoSEQ came sequences covering only the junction and carrying no quality scores, so filtering differed. Using immunoSEQ multiplex PCR, the repertoire was profiled, and TCRdb retains in-frame clones only, with some absent. V and J calls and clone size are copied from that table; D and trimming were computed from the DNA. The data show fewer than 1.6 million clones, about 98.5% seen once. It was into CD45RA+ naive and CD45RA-negative memory subsets that the CD4+ cells were split. The data originate from a study of shared clonotypes between healthy human individuals. Regarding the study as a whole: The sharing of roughly 5% of naive CD4 clonotypes was seen across a handful of donors.

The CDR3 runs 16 residues. V was clipped by 3 bases and J by 2 bases, with 15 bases between them. The germline V gene encodes CDR1 MGHRA and CDR2 YSYEKL. This receptor was taken from a man in his thirties or forties in good health. The sample was naive CD4+ T cells sorted from blood. Subset in this sample: CD45RA+ positively selected. The chain recombines TRBV4-1 with TRBJ2-3; D may be TRBD1 (6 bases). The CDR3 reads CASSHMAAGDTDTQYF. The CDR3 DNA sequence: TGCGCCAGCAGCCATATGGCGGCAGGGGACACAGATACGCAGTATTTT.